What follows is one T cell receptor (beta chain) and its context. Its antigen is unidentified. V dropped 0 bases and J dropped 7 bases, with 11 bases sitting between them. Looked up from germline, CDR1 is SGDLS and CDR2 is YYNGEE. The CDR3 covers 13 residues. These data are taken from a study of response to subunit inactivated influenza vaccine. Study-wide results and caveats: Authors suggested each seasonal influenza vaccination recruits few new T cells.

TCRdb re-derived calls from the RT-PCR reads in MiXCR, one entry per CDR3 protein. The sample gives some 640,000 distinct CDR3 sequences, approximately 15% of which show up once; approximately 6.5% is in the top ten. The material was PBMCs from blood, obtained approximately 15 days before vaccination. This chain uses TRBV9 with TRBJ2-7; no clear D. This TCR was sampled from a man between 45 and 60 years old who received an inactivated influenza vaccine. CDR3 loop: CASSVGGRMEQYF. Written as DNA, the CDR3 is TGTGCCAGCAGCGTAGGTGGCCGTATGGAGCAGTACTTC.